The present T cell receptor beta chain was sequenced within a study of blood T cells in healthy people across ages. Worth noting for this clonotype: The antigen remains unidentified.

CDR1 is SGHDN, CDR2 FVKESK, per germline. The CDR3 runs to 14 residues. The junction had 7 bases not matched to a gene; V was cut back by 4 bases and J by 4 bases. For the second PCR, which ran for about 6 to 11 cycles, a sample-barcoded 5' primer and a J-beta primer mix were used. A single record per CDR3 protein comes from TCRdb applying MiXCR to the 5' RACE reads. The data hold 1.5 million to 2 million distinct CDR3 sequences, with roughly 50% observed a single time. Study results and caveats: The unsorted PBMCs prevented any conclusive comparison of naive versus antigen-experienced cells.

This clonotype originated in a woman in her thirties or forties in good health. The sample comprised blood. This sequence joins TRBV14 and TRBJ2-7; 7 nucleotides agree with TRBD1. The CDR3 DNA reads as TGTGCCAGCAGCCCCCCGGGACAGCGGTACGAGCAGTACTTC. Its translation is CASSPPGQRYEQYF.